The 2 T cell receptor beta chains presented below share a single source sample, sequenced in a study of CD4+ T cells in melanoma. Profiled with immunoSEQ multiplex PCR; TCRdb holds only in-frame clones, not every one. This sample has about 110,000 clones, with over 80% found just once. Sequenced: peripheral blood. Receptors were obtained from a human donor with melanoma.

This chain joins TRBV7-3 and TRBJ1-1, with unresolved D. Germline CDR1 and CDR2: SGHTA and FQGTGA. This CDR3 region has 14 residues. The V end lost 0 bases, the J end lost 1 base, and 6 bases lay between the germline ends. DNA of the CDR3: TGTGCCAGCAGCTTAACTGGCAGGAACACTGAAGCTTTCTTT. It yields the protein CASSLTGRNTEAFF. Complete variable domain (other parts from reference TRBV7-3 and TRBJ1-1): GAGVSQTPSNKVTEKGKYVELRCDPISGHTALYWYRQSLGQGPEFLIYFQGTGAADDSGLPNDRFFAVRPEGSVSTLKIQRTERGDSAVYLCASSLTGRNTEAFFGQGTRLTVV.

The chain combines TRBV13 with TRBJ1-6; the D gene is possibly TRBD1 (6 bases). Germline lookup yields CDR1 PRHDT and CDR2 FYEKMQ (reference sequence). CDR3 length: 16 amino acids. With 3 bases removed from V and 3 bases from J, the gap between germline ends came to 12 bases. Here the CDR3 reads CASSLRGNGYNSPLHF. CDR3 in DNA: TGTGCCAGCAGCTTGAGGGGGAACGGCTATAATTCACCCCTCCACTTT.